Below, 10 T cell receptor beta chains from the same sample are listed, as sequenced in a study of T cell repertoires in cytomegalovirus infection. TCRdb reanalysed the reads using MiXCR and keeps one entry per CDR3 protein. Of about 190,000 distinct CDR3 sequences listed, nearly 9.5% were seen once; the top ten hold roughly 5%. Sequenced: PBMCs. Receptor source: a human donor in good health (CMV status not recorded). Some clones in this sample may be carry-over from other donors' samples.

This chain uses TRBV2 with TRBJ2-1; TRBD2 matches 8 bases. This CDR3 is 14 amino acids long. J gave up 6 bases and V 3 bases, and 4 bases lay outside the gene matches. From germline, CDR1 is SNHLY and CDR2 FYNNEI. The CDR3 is CASSDSGTLNEQFF. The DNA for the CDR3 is TGTGCCAGCAGTGATAGCGGGACTCTCAATGAGCAGTTCTTC.

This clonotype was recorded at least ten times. CDR3 loop: CASSFRGRGQETQYF. CDR3 nucleotide sequence: TGTGCCAGCAGTTTCAGGGGAAGGGGCCAAGAGACCCAGTACTTC. The chain couples TRBV28 to TRBJ2-5; maybe TRBD1 (6 bases). V dropped 3 bases and J dropped 1 base, with 12 bases sitting between them. The CDR3 totals 15 residues. The V gene's germline CDR1 is MDHEN and CDR2 SYDVKM.

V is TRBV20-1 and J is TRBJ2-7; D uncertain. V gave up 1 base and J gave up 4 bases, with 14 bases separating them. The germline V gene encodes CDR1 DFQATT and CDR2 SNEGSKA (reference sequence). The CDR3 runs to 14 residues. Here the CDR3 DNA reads TGCAGTGCTAGAGGGGCGAGCGTATTGTACGAGCAGTACTTC. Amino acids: CSARGASVLYEQYF.

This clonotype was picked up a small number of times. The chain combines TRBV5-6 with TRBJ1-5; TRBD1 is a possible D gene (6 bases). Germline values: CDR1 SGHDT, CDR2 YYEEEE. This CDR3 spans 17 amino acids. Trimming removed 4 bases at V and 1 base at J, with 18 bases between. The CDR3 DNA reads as TGTGCCAGCAGCCACGGACAGAGTTGGGCGAGCAATCAGCCCCAGCATTTT. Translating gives CASSHGQSWASNQPQHF.

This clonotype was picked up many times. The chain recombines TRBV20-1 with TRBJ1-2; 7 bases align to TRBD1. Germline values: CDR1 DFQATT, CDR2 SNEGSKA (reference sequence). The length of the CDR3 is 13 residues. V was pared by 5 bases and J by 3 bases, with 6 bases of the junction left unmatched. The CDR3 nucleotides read TGCAGTGCTGAGACCGGGACAGACTATGGCTACACCTTC. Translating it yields CSAETGTDYGYTF.

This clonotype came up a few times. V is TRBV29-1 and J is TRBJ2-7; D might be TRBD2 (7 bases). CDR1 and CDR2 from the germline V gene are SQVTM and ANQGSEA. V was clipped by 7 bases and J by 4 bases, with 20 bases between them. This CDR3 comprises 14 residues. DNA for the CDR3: TGCAGCGCCCGGGGGGCGGGAGCGGTGTACGAGCAGTACTTC. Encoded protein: CSARGAGAVYEQYF.

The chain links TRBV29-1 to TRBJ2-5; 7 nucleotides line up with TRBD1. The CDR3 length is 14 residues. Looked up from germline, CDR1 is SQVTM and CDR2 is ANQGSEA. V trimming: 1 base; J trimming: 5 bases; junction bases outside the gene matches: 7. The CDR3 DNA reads TGCAGCGTTGAAGGCCAGGGGGTTGAGGAGACCCAGTACTTC. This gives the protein CSVEGQGVEETQYF.

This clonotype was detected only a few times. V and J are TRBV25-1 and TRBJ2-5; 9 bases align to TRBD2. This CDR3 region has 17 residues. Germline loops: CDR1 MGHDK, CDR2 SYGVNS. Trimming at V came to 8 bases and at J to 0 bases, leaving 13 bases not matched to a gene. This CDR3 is CASSPSGLAQHQETQYF. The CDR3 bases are TGTGCCAGCTCCCCCTCAGGACTAGCGCAACACCAAGAGACCCAGTACTTC.

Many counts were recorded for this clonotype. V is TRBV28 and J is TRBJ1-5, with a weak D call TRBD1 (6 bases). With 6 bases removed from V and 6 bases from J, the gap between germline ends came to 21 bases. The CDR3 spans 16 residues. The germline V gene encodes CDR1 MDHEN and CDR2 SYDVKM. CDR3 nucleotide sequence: TGTGCCAGCAGCCCCGGGGTCAGGGGCTTAGGTCAGCCCCAGCATTTT. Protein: CASSPGVRGLGQPQHF. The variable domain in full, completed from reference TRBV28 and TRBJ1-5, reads DVKVTQSSRYLVKRTGEKVFLECVQDMDHENMFWYRQDPGLGLRLIYFSYDVKMKEKGDIPEGYSVSREKKERFSLILESASTNQTSMYLCASSPGVRGLGQPQHFGDGTRLSIL.

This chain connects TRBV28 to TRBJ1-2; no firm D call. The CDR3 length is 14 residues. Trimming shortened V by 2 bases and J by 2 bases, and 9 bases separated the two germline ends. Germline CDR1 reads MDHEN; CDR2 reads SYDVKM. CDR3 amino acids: CASSLRRSNYGYTF. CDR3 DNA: TGTGCCAGCAGTTTACGGAGATCCAACTATGGCTACACCTTC.